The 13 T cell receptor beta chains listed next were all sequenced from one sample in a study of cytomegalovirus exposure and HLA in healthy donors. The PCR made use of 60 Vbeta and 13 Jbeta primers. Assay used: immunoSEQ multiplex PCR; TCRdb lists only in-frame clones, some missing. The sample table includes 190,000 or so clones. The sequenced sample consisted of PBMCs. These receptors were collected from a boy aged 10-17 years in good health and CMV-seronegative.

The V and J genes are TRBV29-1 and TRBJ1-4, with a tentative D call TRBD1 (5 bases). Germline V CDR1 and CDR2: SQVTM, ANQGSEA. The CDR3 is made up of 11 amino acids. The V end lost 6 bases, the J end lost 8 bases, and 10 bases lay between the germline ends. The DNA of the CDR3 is TGCAGCGTGCGGGGGAGAGAAAAACTGTTTTTT. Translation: CSVRGREKLFF.

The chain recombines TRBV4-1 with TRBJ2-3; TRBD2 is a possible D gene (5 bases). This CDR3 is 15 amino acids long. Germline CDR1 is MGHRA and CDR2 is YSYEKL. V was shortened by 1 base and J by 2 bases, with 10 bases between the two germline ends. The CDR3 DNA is TGCGCCAGCAGCCAAGGCGGGCCGACCACAGATACGCAGTATTTT. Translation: CASSQGGPTTDTQYF.

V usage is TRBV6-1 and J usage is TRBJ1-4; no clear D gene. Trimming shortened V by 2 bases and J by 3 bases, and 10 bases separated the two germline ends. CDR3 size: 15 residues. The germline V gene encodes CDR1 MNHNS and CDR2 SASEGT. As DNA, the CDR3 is TGTGCCAGCAGTGAATTCTACTCGCCTAATGAAAAACTGTTTTTT. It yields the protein CASSEFYSPNEKLFF.

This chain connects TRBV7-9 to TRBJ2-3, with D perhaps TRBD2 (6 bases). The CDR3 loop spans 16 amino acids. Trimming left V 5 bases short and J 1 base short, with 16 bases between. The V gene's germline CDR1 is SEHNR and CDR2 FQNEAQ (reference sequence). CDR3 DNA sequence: TGTGCCAGCAGCCTTAGGGACGGGAGTGGCACAGATACGCAGTATTTT. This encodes CASSLRDGSGTDTQYF.

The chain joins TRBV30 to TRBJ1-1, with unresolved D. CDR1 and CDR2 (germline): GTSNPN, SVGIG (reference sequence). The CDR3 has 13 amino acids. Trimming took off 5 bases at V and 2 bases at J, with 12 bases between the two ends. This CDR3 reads CAWGRKGNTEAFF. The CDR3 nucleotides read TGTGCCTGGGGGAGAAAGGGAAACACTGAAGCTTTCTTT.

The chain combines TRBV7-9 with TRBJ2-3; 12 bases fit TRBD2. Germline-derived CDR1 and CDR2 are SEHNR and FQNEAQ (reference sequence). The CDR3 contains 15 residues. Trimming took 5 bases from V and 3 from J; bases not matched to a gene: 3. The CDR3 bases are TGTGCCAGCAGCAACGGACTAGCGGGAACAGATACGCAGTATTTT. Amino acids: CASSNGLAGTDTQYF.

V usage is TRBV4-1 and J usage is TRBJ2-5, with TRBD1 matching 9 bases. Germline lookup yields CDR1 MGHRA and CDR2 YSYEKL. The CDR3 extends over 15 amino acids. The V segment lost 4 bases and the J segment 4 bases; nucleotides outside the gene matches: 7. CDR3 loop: CASSPTSTGGETQYF. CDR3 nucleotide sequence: TGCGCCAGCAGCCCTACTTCGACAGGGGGAGAGACCCAGTACTTC.

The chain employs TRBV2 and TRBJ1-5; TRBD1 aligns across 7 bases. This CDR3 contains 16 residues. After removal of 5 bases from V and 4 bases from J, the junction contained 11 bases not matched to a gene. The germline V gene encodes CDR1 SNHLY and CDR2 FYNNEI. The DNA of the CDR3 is TGTGCCAGCAGTCCAAGCCAGGGGGTTCGTAATCAGCCCCAGCATTTT. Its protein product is CASSPSQGVRNQPQHF.

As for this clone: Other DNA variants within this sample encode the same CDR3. CDR3 amino acids: CASSLAGEQYF. In nucleotides, the CDR3 is TGTGCCAGCAGCTTGGCGGGAGAGCAGTACTTC. The genes are TRBV5-4 and TRBJ2-7; D perhaps matches TRBD2 (5 bases). Trimming took 0 bases from V and 7 from J, leaving 5 bases between them. CDR3 size: 11 residues. CDR1 SGHNT and CDR2 YYREEE come from the germline V gene (reference sequence).

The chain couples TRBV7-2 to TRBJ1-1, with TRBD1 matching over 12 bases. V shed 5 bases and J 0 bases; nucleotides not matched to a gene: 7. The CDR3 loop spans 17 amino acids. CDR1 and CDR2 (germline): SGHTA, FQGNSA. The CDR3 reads CASSPRDRGLLNTEAFF. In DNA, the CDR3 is TGTGCCAGCAGCCCCCGGGACAGGGGGCTTCTGAACACTGAAGCTTTCTTT. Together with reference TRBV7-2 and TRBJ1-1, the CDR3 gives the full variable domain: GAGVSQSPSNKVTEKGKDVELRCDPISGHTALYWYRQSLGQGLEFLIYFQGNSAPDKSGLPSDRFSAERTGGSVSTLTIQRTQQEDSAVYLCASSPRDRGLLNTEAFFGQGTRLTVV.

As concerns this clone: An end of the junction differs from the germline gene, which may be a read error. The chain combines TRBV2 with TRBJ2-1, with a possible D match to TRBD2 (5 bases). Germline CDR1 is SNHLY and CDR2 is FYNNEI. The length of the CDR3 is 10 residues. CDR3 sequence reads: CASSEGERFF. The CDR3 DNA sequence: TGTGCCAGCAGTGAAGGGGAGCGGTTCTTC.

The CDR3 is CASSHGQVAETQYF. CDR3 coding DNA: TGTGCCAGCAGCCACGGACAGGTTGCAGAGACCCAGTACTTC. V and J are TRBV11-2 and TRBJ2-5; 7 bases fit TRBD1. The CDR3 contains 14 residues. The trim removed 5 bases at V and 4 bases at J, leaving 7 bases unmatched. Germline CDR1 reads SGHAT; CDR2 reads FQNNGV. The variable domain in full, with the rest retrieved from reference TRBV11-2 and TRBJ2-5, is EAGVAQSPRYKIIEKRQSVAFWCNPISGHATLYWYQQILGQGPKLLIQFQNNGVVDDSQLPKDRFSAERLKGVDSTLKIQPAKLEDSAVYLCASSHGQVAETQYFGPGTRLLVL.

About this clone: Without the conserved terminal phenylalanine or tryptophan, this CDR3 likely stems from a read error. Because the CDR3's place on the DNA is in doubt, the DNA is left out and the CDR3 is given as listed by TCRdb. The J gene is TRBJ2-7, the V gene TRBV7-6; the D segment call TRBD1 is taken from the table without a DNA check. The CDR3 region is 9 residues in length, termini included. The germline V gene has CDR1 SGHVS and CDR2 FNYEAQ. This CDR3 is CASSLDGAS.